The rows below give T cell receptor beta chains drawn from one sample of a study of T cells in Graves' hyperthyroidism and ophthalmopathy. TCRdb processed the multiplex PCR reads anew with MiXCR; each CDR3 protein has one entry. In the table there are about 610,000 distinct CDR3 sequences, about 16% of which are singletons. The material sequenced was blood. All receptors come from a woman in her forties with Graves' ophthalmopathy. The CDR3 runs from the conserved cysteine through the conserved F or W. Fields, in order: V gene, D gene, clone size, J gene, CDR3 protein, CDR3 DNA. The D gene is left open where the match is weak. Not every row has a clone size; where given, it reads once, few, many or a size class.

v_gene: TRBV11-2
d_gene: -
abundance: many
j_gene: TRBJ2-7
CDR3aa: CASGVLGYEQYF
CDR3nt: TGTGCCAGCGGGGTCCTTGGGTACGAGCAGTACTTC

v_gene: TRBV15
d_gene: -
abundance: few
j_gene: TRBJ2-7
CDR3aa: CATGLSRMLHEQYF
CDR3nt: TGTGCCACCGGGCTGTCCCGGATGCTCCACGAGCAGTACTTC

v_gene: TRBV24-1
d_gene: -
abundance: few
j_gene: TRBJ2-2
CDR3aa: CATKDNTGELFF
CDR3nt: TGTGCCACCAAGGATAACACCGGGGAGCTGTTTTTT

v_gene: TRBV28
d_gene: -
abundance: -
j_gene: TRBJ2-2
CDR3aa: CASSPWLNTNTGELFF
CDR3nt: TGTGCCAGCAGTCCCTGGTTAAATACGAACACCGGGGAGCTGTTTTTT

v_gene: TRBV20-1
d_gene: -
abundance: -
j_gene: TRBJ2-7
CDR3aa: CSAGTSLQKQYF
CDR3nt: TGCAGTGCTGGGACGTCTTTGCAAAAGCAGTACTTC

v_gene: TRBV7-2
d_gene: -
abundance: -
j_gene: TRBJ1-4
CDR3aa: CASSSVAGVNEKLFF
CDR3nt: TGTGCCAGCAGTTCCGTGGCGGGGGTAAATGAAAAACTGTTTTTT

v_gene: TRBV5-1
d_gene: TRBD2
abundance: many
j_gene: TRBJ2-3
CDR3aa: CASSGGRAGEDTQYF
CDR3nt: TGCGCCAGCAGTGGCGGGCGGGCGGGAGAGGATACGCAGTATTTT

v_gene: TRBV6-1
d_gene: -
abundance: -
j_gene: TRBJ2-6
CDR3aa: CASSPPLGGANVLTF
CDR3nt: TGTGCCAGCAGTCCACCTTTGGGTGGGGCCAACGTCCTGACTTTC

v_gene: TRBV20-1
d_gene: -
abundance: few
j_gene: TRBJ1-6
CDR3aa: CSARDTGNSPLHF
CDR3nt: TGCAGTGCTAGAGATACCGGGAATTCACCCCTCCACTTT

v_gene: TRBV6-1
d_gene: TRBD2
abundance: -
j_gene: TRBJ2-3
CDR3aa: CASSDPGLALTDTQYF
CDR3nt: TGTGCCAGCAGTGACCCGGGACTAGCATTGACAGATACGCAGTATTTT

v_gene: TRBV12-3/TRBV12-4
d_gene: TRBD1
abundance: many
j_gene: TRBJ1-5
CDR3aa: CASKTGTGDQPQHF
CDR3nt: TGTGCCAGCAAGACCGGGACAGGGGATCAGCCCCAGCATTTT

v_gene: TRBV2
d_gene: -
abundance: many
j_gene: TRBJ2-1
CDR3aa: CASSVLRGPYNEQFF
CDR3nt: TGTGCCAGCAGTGTCTTACGGGGCCCCTACAATGAGCAGTTCTTC

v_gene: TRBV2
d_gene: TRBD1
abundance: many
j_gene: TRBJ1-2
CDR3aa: CASTGGQVFGYTF
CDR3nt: TGTGCCAGCACAGGGGGACAAGTTTTTGGCTACACCTTC

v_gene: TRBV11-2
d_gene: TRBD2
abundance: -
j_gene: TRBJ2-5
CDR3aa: CASSLDNWGLAGVGKTQYF
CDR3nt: TGTGCCAGCAGCTTAGATAATTGGGGACTAGCGGGAGTGGGGAAGACCCAGTACTTC

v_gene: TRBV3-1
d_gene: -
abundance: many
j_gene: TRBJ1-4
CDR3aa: CASSRSDNEKLFF
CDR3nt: TGTGCCAGCAGCCGTTCGGACAATGAAAAACTGTTTTTT

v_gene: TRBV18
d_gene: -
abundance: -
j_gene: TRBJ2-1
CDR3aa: CASSPTPQSSYNEQFF
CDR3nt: TGTGCCAGCTCCCCCACCCCCCAGAGCTCCTACAATGAGCAGTTCTTC

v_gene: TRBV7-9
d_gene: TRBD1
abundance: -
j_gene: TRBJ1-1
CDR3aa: CASSATTGAKGAFF
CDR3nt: TGTGCCAGCAGCGCAACTACAGGGGCTAAAGGAGCTTTCTTT

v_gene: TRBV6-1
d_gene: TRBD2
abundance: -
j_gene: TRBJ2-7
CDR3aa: CATRTSTASYEQYF
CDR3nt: TGTGCCACCCGGACTAGCACGGCGTCCTACGAGCAGTACTTC

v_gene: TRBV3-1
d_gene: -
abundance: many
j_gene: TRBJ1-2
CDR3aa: CASSQDSRGAYGYTF
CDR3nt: TGTGCCAGCAGCCAAGATTCTAGGGGGGCGTATGGCTACACCTTC